The TCR beta chain described here comes from a study of blood T cell repertoires in COVID-19. Whole-study context: The United States, Italy and Spain provided the acute and convalescent COVID-19 samples. Sources were T cells, B-cell-depleted T cells, or PBMCs; the material itself was cDNA or gDNA.

The CDR3 extends over 14 amino acids. V was trimmed by 5 bases and J by 8 bases, leaving 16 bases between them. From germline, CDR1 is SGHVS and CDR2 FNYEAQ. Source study methods: How many nucleated cells were present was estimated from reference gene primer amplification. Libraries were prepared by immunoSEQ multiplex PCR; TCRdb keeps only in-frame clonotypes and omits some of them. That table furnishes V, J and clone size, whereas the DNA furnished D and trimming. The data contain more than 300,000 clones, 89% of them singletons. Sequenced input: peripheral blood. The source of this sequence is a man between 18 and 35 years old who had recovered from COVID-19. J is TRBJ2-1 and V is TRBV7-6, with D perhaps matching TRBD1 (6 bases). The CDR3, as DNA: TGTGCCAGCAGCCAGGGACACTTGGAGTATGAGCAGTTCTTC. Its protein is CASSQGHLEYEQFF.